Below, 26 T cell receptor beta chains from the same sample are listed, as sequenced in a study of technical replicates of blood from four donors. Libraries were prepared by immunoSEQ multiplex PCR; TCRdb keeps only in-frame clonotypes and omits some of them. The sample consists of fewer than 110,000 clones, nearly 96% of them appearing once. Input material: T cells isolated from PBMCs. The receptors originated from a human donor in good health.

CDR3 sequence (DNA): TGTGCCAGCACAGGCGTCATCTCTGGAAACACCATATATTTT. Translation: CASTGVISGNTIYF. The rearrangement links TRBV11-3 to TRBJ1-3; D is uncertain. Looked up from germline, CDR1 is SGHNT and CDR2 is YENEEA. CDR3 length: 14 amino acids. Between the trimmed V and J ends, which lost 7 bases and 0 bases, there was a span of 10 bases.

The chain links TRBV7-9 to TRBJ2-7; 7 positions agree with TRBD1. With V trimmed by 6 bases and J by 7 bases, 6 bases remained unmatched. Germline values: CDR1 SEHNR, CDR2 FQNEAQ (reference sequence). The CDR3 runs to 12 residues. The CDR3 bases are TGTGCCAGCAGTAAGACAGGGTGGGAGCAGTACTTC. This translates into CASSKTGWEQYF.

This chain links TRBV7-8 with TRBJ1-5, with D maybe TRBD1 (6 bases). The CDR3 has 15 residues. V lost 6 bases and J lost 0, with 12 bases in between. The germline V gene encodes CDR1 SGHVS and CDR2 FQNEAQ. This CDR3 reads CASREDRYSNQPQHF. Written as DNA, the CDR3 is TGTGCCAGCAGGGAAGACAGGTATAGCAATCAGCCCCAGCATTTT.

This chain links TRBV2 with TRBJ1-5; D perhaps matches TRBD1 (5 bases). V gave up 4 bases and J gave up 6 bases, with 10 bases separating them. Germline V gives CDR1 SNHLY, CDR2 FYNNEI. This CDR3 has 13 amino acids. The CDR3 spells CASSGGTIQPQHF. CDR3 nucleotide sequence: TGTGCCAGCAGTGGCGGGACCATTCAGCCCCAGCATTTT. The full variable domain, completed using reference TRBV2 and TRBJ1-5, is EPEVTQTPSHQVTQMGQEVILRCVPISNHLYFYWYRQILGQKVEFLVSFYNNEISEKSEIFDDQFSVERPDGSNFTLKIRSTKLEDSAMYFCASSGGTIQPQHFGDGTRLSIL.

The chain links TRBV7-3 to TRBJ2-5, with 7 bases matching TRBD1. The germline CDR1 and CDR2 sequences are SGHTA and FQGTGA. Germline trimming cut 1 base from V and 4 bases from J; bases unmatched to any gene: 9. The CDR3 spans 16 residues. CDR3 DNA: TGTGCCAGCAGCTTAATGAGGGGGCCAAGTCTAGAGACCCAGTACTTC. Translation gives CASSLMRGPSLETQYF.

This chain connects TRBV6-5 to TRBJ1-5, with a possible D match to TRBD1 (5 bases). Trimming took 6 bases from V and 3 from J, leaving 12 bases between them. The germline gives CDR1 MNHEY, CDR2 SVGAGI. This CDR3 has 14 residues. The CDR3 region has the DNA TGTGCCAGCAGCCTCGCGACAGCCAATCAGCCCCAGCATTTT. It yields the protein CASSLATANQPQHF.

DNA of the CDR3: TGTGCCAGCAGCCCGTCGGGACACGTCTACGAGCAGTACTTC. Its protein product is CASSPSGHVYEQYF. V is TRBV11-3 and J is TRBJ2-7; D may be TRBD1 (6 bases). The CDR3 spans 14 residues. Per the germline V gene, CDR1 is SGHNT and CDR2 is YENEEA. The germline V and J ends were trimmed by 5 bases and 3 bases, with 14 bases remaining between them.

J is TRBJ2-3 and V is TRBV7-2, with TRBD2 as a possible D gene (6 bases). Germline CDR1 and CDR2: SGHTA and FQGNSA. This CDR3 contains 16 residues. V lost 5 bases and J lost 2, with 17 bases in between. The CDR3 loop is CASSVRPGLSTDTQYF. The CDR3 bases are TGTGCCAGCAGCGTAAGACCGGGACTGTCCACAGATACGCAGTATTTT.

In nucleotides, the CDR3 is TGTGCCAGCTCACAGAACGGACAGAGCGCAAATACGCAGTATTTT. Its translation is CASSQNGQSANTQYF. This chain joins TRBV18 and TRBJ2-3, with D tentatively TRBD1 (6 bases). Germline-derived CDR1 and CDR2 are KGHSH and LQKENI. Trimming pared 4 bases from V and 7 bases from J, leaving 18 bases between. This CDR3 region has 15 residues. Together with reference TRBV18 and TRBJ2-3, the CDR3 gives the full variable domain: NAGVMQNPRHLVRRRGQEARLRCSPMKGHSHVYWYRQLPEEGLKFMVYLQKENIIDESGMPKERFSAEFPKEGPSILRIQQVVRGDSAAYFCASSQNGQSANTQYFGPGTRLTVL.

The chain has TRBV14 and TRBJ2-3; 8 positions match TRBD2. Germline CDR1 SGHDN, CDR2 FVKESK. The CDR3 runs to 14 residues. Trimming took 1 base from V and 6 from J; bases not matched to a gene: 3. For the CDR3, the DNA is TGTGCCAGCAGCCAAGTGCGGGGGGCGGATACGCAGTATTTT. Translating gives CASSQVRGADTQYF.

The chain combines TRBV9 with TRBJ2-1; 10 nucleotides line up with TRBD1. CDR1 is SGDLS, CDR2 YYNGEE, per germline. This CDR3 is 15 amino acids long. J gave up 3 bases and V 2 bases, and 2 bases lay outside the gene matches. CDR3 DNA sequence: TGTGCCAGCAGCGTGGGACAGGGGTACTACAATGAGCAGTTCTTC. It specifies CASSVGQGYYNEQFF. The full variable domain, with the rest looked up from reference TRBV9 and TRBJ2-1, is DSGVTQTPKHLITATGQRVTLRCSPRSGDLSVYWYQQSLDQGLQFLIQYYNGEERAKGNILERFSAQQFPDLHSELNLSSLELGDSALYFCASSVGQGYYNEQFFGPGTRLTVL.

The chain is built from TRBV28 and TRBJ2-2, with 10 bases aligning to TRBD2. The CDR3 consists of 17 residues. The germline V gene has CDR1 MDHEN and CDR2 SYDVKM. After removal of 5 bases from V and 4 bases from J, the junction contained 10 bases not matched to a gene. The CDR3 is CASSAPLLAGLTGELFF. In nucleotides, the CDR3 is TGTGCCAGCAGTGCCCCCCTACTAGCGGGACTCACCGGGGAGCTGTTTTTT.

The J gene is TRBJ2-7, the V gene TRBV6-5; D is undetermined. The ends were cut back, 6 bases at V and 3 bases at J, with 12 bases in the middle. This CDR3 has 13 amino acids. In germline, CDR1 is MNHEY, CDR2 SVGAGI. CDR3 in amino acids: CASSPHPLYEQYF. The CDR3, as DNA: TGTGCCAGCAGCCCACACCCCCTCTACGAGCAGTACTTC.

The chain has TRBV5-1 and TRBJ2-3, with a weak D call TRBD1 (7 bases). CDR1 and CDR2 from the germline V gene are SGHRS and YFSETQ. With 4 bases removed from V and 2 bases from J, the gap between germline ends came to 17 bases. The CDR3 sequence is 16 residues long. In DNA form, the CDR3 reads TGCGCCAGCAGCCCTACGGAGGGACAGTACACAGATACGCAGTATTTT. Encoded protein: CASSPTEGQYTDTQYF.

The genes are TRBV29-1 and TRBJ1-1; maybe TRBD1 (5 bases). CDR1 and CDR2 (germline): SQVTM, ANQGSEA. Trimming took off 6 bases at V and 8 bases at J, with 19 bases between the two ends. The CDR3 totals 13 residues. The DNA for the CDR3 is TGCAGCGTCGACGGGTTGCGGGGCGCGGAAGCTTTCTTT. It yields the protein CSVDGLRGAEAFF.

The chain is built from TRBV18 and TRBJ1-4; maybe TRBD1 (6 bases). This CDR3 comprises 14 residues. V lost 3 bases and J 6 bases, leaving 11 bases between the germline ends. Germline-derived CDR1 and CDR2 are KGHSH and LQKENI. The CDR3 coding sequence is TGTGCCAGCTCACCGCAGGGGCGGGATGAAAAACTGTTTTTT. As protein: CASSPQGRDEKLFF.

The gene calls are TRBV29-1 and TRBJ1-2; tentatively, D is TRBD1 (6 bases). Germline values: CDR1 SQVTM, CDR2 ANQGSEA. The CDR3 runs 14 residues. The ends were cut back, 3 bases at V and 2 bases at J, with 13 bases in the middle. CDR3 protein: CSVDPTGRNYGYTF. For the CDR3, the DNA is TGCAGCGTTGACCCGACAGGCCGAAACTATGGCTACACCTTC.

The rearrangement joins TRBV29-1 to TRBJ1-2, with D maybe TRBD1 (6 bases). Per germline, CDR1 SQVTM and CDR2 ANQGSEA. The CDR3 length is 14 residues. Trimming shortened V by 5 bases and J by 4 bases, and 17 bases separated the two germline ends. CDR3 region: CSVPPGHGIYGYTF. CDR3 bases: TGCAGCGTTCCGCCGGGACACGGAATCTATGGCTACACCTTC.

The V call is TRBV5-1, the J call TRBJ2-1; TRBD1 matches 7 bases. Per the germline V gene, CDR1 is SGHRS and CDR2 is YFSETQ. This CDR3 contains 16 residues. Trimming took 3 bases from V and 5 from J; bases not matched to a gene: 11. CDR3 sequence: CASSSLSRTGDNEQFF. CDR3 coding DNA: TGCGCCAGCAGCTCCCTGTCCCGGACAGGCGACAATGAGCAGTTCTTC.

The gene calls are TRBV2 and TRBJ2-7; 7 bases fit TRBD2. The germline V gene has CDR1 SNHLY and CDR2 FYNNEI. V was clipped by 6 bases and J by 1 base; unmatched bases: 3. The CDR3 is 13 amino acids. CDR3 loop: CASRGTNSYEQYF. Written as DNA, the CDR3 is TGTGCCAGCAGAGGGACTAATTCCTACGAGCAGTACTTC.

J is TRBJ2-1 and V is TRBV18; 9 bases map to TRBD2. With 8 bases clipped from V and 6 bases from J, the junction kept 11 bases outside the gene matches. This CDR3 is 15 amino acids long. Germline V gene sequence: CDR1 KGHSH, CDR2 LQKENI. CDR3 amino acids: CASTIIAGAPNEQFF. For the CDR3, the DNA is TGTGCCAGCACGATAATAGCGGGAGCCCCCAATGAGCAGTTCTTC.

The chain combines TRBV30 with TRBJ1-2; 7 positions agree with TRBD1. CDR3 length: 15 residues. Trimming cost V 2 bases and J 2 bases; bases outside gene matches: 8. Germline V gene data show CDR1 as GTSNPN and CDR2 as SVGIG (reference sequence). CDR3 sequence reads: CAWSPGGQRNYGYTF. CDR3 nucleotides: TGTGCCTGGAGTCCCGGGGGACAGCGAAACTATGGCTACACCTTC. Using reference TRBV30 and TRBJ1-2 for the parts outside the CDR3, the full variable domain is SQTIHQWPATLVQPVGSPLSLECTVEGTSNPNLYWYRQAAGRGLQLLFYSVGIGQISSEVPQNLSASRPQDRQFILSSKKLLLSDSGFYLCAWSPGGQRNYGYTFGSGTRLTVV.

V is TRBV30 and J is TRBJ1-3; 7 nucleotides align to TRBD1. CDR3 length equals 15 residues. Per germline, CDR1 GTSNPN and CDR2 SVGIG (reference sequence). J was trimmed by 3 bases and V by 4 bases; bases with no gene match: 9. CDR3 region: CAWILTGTVGNTIYF. CDR3 sequence (DNA): TGTGCCTGGATCTTAACGGGGACAGTTGGAAACACCATATATTTT.

The chain couples TRBV29-1 to TRBJ2-7; maybe TRBD1 (6 bases). CDR1 is SQVTM and CDR2 is ANQGSEA in the germline V gene. Trimming cost V 3 bases and J 0 bases, with 12 bases left between them. The CDR3 length is 14 residues. The CDR3 protein is CSVEAGVASYEQYF. The CDR3 DNA is TGCAGCGTTGAGGCAGGGGTGGCCTCCTACGAGCAGTACTTC.

The chain combines TRBV28 with TRBJ2-5; TRBD2 is a possible D gene (6 bases). The CDR3 sequence is 17 residues long. V was clipped by 2 bases and J by 0 bases, with 16 bases between them. The germline V gene encodes CDR1 MDHEN and CDR2 SYDVKM. The CDR3 DNA sequence: TGTGCCAGCAGTTTACTAGCGAGAGGCCTGTACCAAGAGACCCAGTACTTC. Protein product: CASSLLARGLYQETQYF.

The chain recombines TRBV9 with TRBJ1-1; D unresolved. This CDR3 has 17 amino acids. Germline-derived CDR1 and CDR2 are SGDLS and YYNGEE. V was clipped by 0 bases and J by 4 bases, with 19 bases between them. CDR3 amino acids: CASSVVGPFRGLTEAFF. As DNA, the CDR3 is TGTGCCAGCAGCGTAGTTGGGCCGTTCCGGGGTCTCACTGAAGCTTTCTTT.